This T cell receptor (beta chain) was captured in a study of T cell repertoires in cytomegalovirus infection. Study at large: The public TCR beta signatures pointed to both CMV infection and matching HLA type.

In its sample, this clonotype was seen a few times. Its antigen is not identified. Study-wide results and caveats: HLA-C-restricted CMV-specific TCR beta clonotypes were dominant in the ex vivo response.

There are 16 residues in the CDR3. Germline CDR1 and CDR2: MDHEN and SYDVKM. J lost 9 bases, V lost 5 bases, and 15 bases had no gene match. TCRdb ran MiXCR on the reads and lists one entry per CDR3 protein. This sample yields about 740,000 distinct CDR3 sequences, of which roughly a third are seen a single time; around 2.8% belongs to the top ten. The chain links TRBV28 to TRBJ2-2; 7 bases are a match to TRBD1. Sequenced sample: PBMCs. The receptor's source is a human donor in good health (CMV status not recorded). Some clones in this sample may be carry-over from other donors' samples. CDR3 region: CASSKLTDRVIWELFF. For the CDR3, the DNA is TGTGCCAGCAGTAAACTCACCGACAGGGTAATCTGGGAGCTGTTTTTT.